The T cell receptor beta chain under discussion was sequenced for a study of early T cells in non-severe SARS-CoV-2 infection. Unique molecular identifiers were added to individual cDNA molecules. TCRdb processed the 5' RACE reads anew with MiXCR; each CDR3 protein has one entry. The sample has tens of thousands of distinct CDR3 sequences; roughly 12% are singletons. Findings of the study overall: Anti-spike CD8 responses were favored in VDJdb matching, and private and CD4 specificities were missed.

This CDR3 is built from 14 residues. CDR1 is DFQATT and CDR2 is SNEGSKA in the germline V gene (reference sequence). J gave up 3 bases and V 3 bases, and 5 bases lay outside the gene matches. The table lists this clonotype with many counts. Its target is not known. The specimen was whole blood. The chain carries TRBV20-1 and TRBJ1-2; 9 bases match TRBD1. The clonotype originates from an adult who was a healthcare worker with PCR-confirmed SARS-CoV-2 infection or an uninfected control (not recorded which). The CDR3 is CSARGTGSDYGYTF. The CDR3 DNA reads TGCAGTGCTAGGGGGACAGGGAGCGACTATGGCTACACCTTC.